Below, one T cell receptor (beta chain) is given with its context. Its antigen remains unknown. The germline gives CDR1 SGHKS, CDR2 YYEKEE (reference sequence). The CDR3 extends over 12 amino acids. V gave up 3 bases and J gave up 8 bases, with 11 bases separating them. This specimen belongs to a study of cytotoxic CD8 clonotypes in ibrutinib-treated CLL. Study context: Overall, about 25 responses were partial and 2 complete; following median approximately 65 months, roughly 15 patients stayed remitted and about twelve progressed.

The method was immunoSEQ multiplex PCR; TCRdb's version includes in-frame clones alone and lacks a portion of them. The table shows about 85,000 clones, with roughly 80% occurring only once. Study conclusions and caveats: Stable or contracted on treatment, public clonotypes were also uncommon. Clonality at baseline surpassed age-matched healthy donors and tracked circulating CD8+ T-cell counts.

Source: PBMCs, taken after 12 months of ibrutinib treatment. The rearrangement links TRBV5-5 to TRBJ1-1; D is unresolved. This receptor was identified in a human donor with chronic lymphocytic leukemia. The CDR3 region is CASSWWGQEAFF. As DNA, the CDR3 is TGTGCCAGCAGCTGGTGGGGTCAAGAAGCTTTCTTT.